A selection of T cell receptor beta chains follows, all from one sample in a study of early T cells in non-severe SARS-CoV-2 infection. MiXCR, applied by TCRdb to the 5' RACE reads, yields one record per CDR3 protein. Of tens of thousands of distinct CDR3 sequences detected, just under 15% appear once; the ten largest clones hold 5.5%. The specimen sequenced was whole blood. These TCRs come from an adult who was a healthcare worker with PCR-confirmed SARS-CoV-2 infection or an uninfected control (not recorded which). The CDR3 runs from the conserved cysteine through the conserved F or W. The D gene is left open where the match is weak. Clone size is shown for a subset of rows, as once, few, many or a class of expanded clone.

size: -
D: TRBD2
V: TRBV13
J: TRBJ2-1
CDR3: CASSPEAGLAGGSSYNEQFF
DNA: TGTGCCAGCAGCCCGGAGGCGGGACTAGCGGGAGGGAGCTCCTACAATGAGCAGTTCTTC

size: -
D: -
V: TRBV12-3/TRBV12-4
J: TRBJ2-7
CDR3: CASSDLAGNEQYF
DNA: TGTGCCAGCAGTGATCTAGCTGGTAACGAGCAGTACTTC

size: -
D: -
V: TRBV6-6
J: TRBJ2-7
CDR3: CASRPGRTTYEQYF
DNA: TGTGCCAGCAGACCGGGACGGACTACCTACGAGCAGTACTTC

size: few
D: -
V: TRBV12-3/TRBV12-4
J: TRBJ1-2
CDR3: CASSSSQGNYGYTF
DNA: TGTGCCAGCAGTTCAAGTCAGGGAAACTATGGCTACACCTTC

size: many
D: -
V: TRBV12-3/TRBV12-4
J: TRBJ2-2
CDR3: CASSQGTGELFF
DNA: TGTGCCAGCAGTCAGGGGACCGGGGAGCTGTTTTTT

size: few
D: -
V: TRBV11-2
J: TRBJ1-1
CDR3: CASSISQLNTEAFF
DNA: TGTGCCAGCAGCATTTCCCAACTGAACACTGAAGCTTTCTTT

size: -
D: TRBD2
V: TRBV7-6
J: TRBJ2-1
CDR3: CASSMGAGGPGEQFF
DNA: TGTGCCAGCAGTATGGGGGCGGGAGGGCCTGGTGAGCAGTTCTTC

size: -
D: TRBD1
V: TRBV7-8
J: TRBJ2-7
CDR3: CASSFNRGQAYEQYF
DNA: TGTGCCAGCAGCTTTAACAGGGGGCAGGCCTACGAGCAGTACTTC

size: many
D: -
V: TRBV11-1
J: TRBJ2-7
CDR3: CASSFVAPSYEQYF
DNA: TGTGCCAGCAGCTTCGTAGCGCCGAGCTACGAGCAGTACTTC

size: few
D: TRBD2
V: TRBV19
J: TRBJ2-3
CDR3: CASSTPGLAGGDTQYF
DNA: TGTGCCAGTAGTACACCGGGACTAGCGGGGGGAGATACGCAGTATTTT

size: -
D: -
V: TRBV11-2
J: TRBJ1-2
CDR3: CASSWTGDGYTF
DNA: TGTGCCAGCAGCTGGACGGGAGATGGCTACACCTTC

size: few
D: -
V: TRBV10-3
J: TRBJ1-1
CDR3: CAISEQQNTEAFF
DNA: TGTGCCATCAGTGAACAGCAGAACACTGAAGCTTTCTTT

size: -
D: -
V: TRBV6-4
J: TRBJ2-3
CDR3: CASSTGETDTQYF
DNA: TGTGCCAGCAGTACGGGAGAGACAGATACGCAGTATTTT

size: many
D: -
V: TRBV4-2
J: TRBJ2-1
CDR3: CASSQAPLGGGVHEQFF
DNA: TGTGCCAGCAGCCAAGCCCCTCTAGGGGGAGGAGTCCATGAGCAGTTCTTC

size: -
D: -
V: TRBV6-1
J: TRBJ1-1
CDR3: CASSGKGMNTEAFF
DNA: TGTGCCAGCAGTGGCAAGGGGATGAACACTGAAGCTTTCTTT

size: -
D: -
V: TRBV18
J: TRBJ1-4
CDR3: CASSPDTDFEKLFF
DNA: TGTGCCAGCTCACCGGACACCGACTTTGAAAAACTGTTTTTT

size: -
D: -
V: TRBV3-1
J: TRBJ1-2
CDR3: CASSQADYGYTF
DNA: TGTGCCAGCAGCCAAGCCGACTATGGCTACACCTTC

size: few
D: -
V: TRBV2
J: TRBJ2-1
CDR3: CASSEEALTYNEQFF
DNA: TGTGCCAGCAGTGAGGAGGCCTTGACCTACAATGAGCAGTTCTTC

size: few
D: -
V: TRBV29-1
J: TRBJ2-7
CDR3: CSVFQQGPYEQYF
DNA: TGCAGCGTTTTCCAACAGGGACCATACGAGCAGTACTTC

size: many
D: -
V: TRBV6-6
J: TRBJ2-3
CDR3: CASSYRRHSSTDTQYF
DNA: TGTGCCAGCAGTTACCGGAGACACTCTAGCACAGATACGCAGTATTTT

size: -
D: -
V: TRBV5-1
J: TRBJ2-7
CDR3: CASSRGGGVYEQYF
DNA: TGCGCCAGCAGCAGAGGGGGCGGGGTCTACGAGCAGTACTTC

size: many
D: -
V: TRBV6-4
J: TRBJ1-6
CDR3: CASSEHSQNSPLHF
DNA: TGTGCCAGCAGTGAACACAGCCAAAATTCACCCCTCCACTTT

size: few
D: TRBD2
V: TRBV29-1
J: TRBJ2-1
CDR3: CSALKREAWYNEQFF
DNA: TGCAGCGCCCTAAAGCGGGAAGCTTGGTACAATGAGCAGTTCTTC

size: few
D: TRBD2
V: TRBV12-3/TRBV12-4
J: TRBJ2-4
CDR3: CASSFVAGGPSVIQYF
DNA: TGTGCCAGCAGTTTTGTAGCGGGAGGGCCGTCTGTCATTCAGTACTTC

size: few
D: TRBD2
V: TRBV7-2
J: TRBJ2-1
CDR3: CASSPSGSRNEQFF
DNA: TGTGCCAGCAGCCCTAGCGGGAGTAGGAATGAGCAGTTCTTC

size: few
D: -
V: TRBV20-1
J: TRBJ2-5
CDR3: CSARSDSQETQYF
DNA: TGCAGTGCTAGATCGGACAGCCAAGAGACCCAGTACTTC

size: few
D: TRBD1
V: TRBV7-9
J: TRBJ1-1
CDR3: CASSSWTGRNTEAFF
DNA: TGTGCCAGCAGCAGTTGGACAGGGCGGAACACTGAAGCTTTCTTT

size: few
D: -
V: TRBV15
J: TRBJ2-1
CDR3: CATSRGDYPGEQFF
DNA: TGTGCCACCAGCAGAGGAGACTATCCGGGTGAGCAGTTCTTC

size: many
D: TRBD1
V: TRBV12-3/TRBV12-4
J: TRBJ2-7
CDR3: CASRTGTGFFEQYF
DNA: TGTGCCAGCCGGACCGGGACAGGGTTTTTCGAGCAGTACTTC

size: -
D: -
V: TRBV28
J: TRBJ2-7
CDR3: CASSWIYEQYF
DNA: TGTGCCAGCAGTTGGATCTACGAGCAGTACTTC

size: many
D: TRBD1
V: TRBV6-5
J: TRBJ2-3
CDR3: CASSRTGAFTDTQYF
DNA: TGTGCCAGCAGTCGGACAGGGGCCTTCACAGATACGCAGTATTTT

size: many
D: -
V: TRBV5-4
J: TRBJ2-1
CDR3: CASSGGSSYNEQFF
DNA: TGTGCCAGCAGCGGGGGGAGCTCCTACAATGAGCAGTTCTTC

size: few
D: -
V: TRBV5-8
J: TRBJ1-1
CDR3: CASSLRKDKAFF
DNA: TGTGCCAGCAGCTTGCGGAAGGATAAAGCTTTCTTT